The rows below give T cell receptor beta chains drawn from one sample of a study of cytomegalovirus exposure and HLA in healthy donors. Data came from immunoSEQ multiplex PCR; TCRdb stores just in-frame clones and leaves some out. Here the sample spans 40,000 or so clones, 68% being singletons. The specimen was PBMCs. The receptor source for this set is a man aged 35 to 55 in good health and CMV-seronegative. The CDR3 runs from the conserved cysteine through the conserved F or W. The D gene is left open where the match is weak. Expanded clones are given a class, and other clones once, few, many or no size at all.

clone_size	v_call	j_call	d_call	cdr3_nt	cdr3_aa
.	TRBV9	TRBJ2-5	.	TGTGCCAGCAGCGTAGGAGACACCCCCGTCCCAGGCCAGTACTTC	CASSVGDTPVPGQYF
.	TRBV4-2	TRBJ1-4	TRBD1	TGTGCCAGCAGGCAGGGGGCAGAAAAACTGTTTTTT	CASRQGAEKLFF
.	TRBV6-5	TRBJ2-3	TRBD2	TGTGCCAGCACCCTTAGCGGGGGGGCCGCAGATACGCAGTATTTT	CASTLSGGAADTQYF
.	TRBV7-2	TRBJ1-1	.	TGTGCCAGCAGCTTAGGGCGGCAGGGCACTGAAGCTTTCTTT	CASSLGRQGTEAFF
.	TRBV30	TRBJ2-1	TRBD2	TGTGCCTGGGGACTAGCGGGGGCCCTATACAATGAGCAGTTCTTC	CAWGLAGALYNEQFF
.	TRBV5-4	TRBJ2-3	TRBD2	TGTGCCAGCAGCTCCCGGACTAGCGGGCACACAGATACGCAGTATTTT	CASSSRTSGHTDTQYF
.	TRBV7-8	TRBJ2-5	TRBD2	TGTGCCAGCAGCTCCGGTTCGAGCGGGGGGTTAGGGGAGACCCAGTACTTC	CASSSGSSGGLGETQYF
once	TRBV28	TRBJ2-5	TRBD1	TGTGCCAGCACCCTTTCGACAGGGGCGGGGGAGACCCAGTACTTC	CASTLSTGAGETQYF
.	TRBV4-2	TRBJ2-3	.	TGTGCCAGCAGCCAGGAGAGGACAGTTAGTTCTCCAGATACGCAGTATTTT	CASSQERTVSSPDTQYF
few	TRBV25-1	TRBJ2-7	.	TGTGCCAGCAGTGCCGGGGGACGGGGGATCTACGAGCAGTACTTC	CASSAGGRGIYEQYF
few	TRBV29-1	TRBJ1-1	.	TGCAGCGTTTGGCGACAGTCAAACACTGAAGCTTTCTTT	CSVWRQSNTEAFF
.	TRBV4-1	TRBJ1-1	.	TGCGCCAGCAGCTTCGGGGGAAGTAGCACTGAAGCTTTCTTT	CASSFGGSSTEAFF
.	TRBV19	TRBJ1-1	.	TGTGCCAGTAGTTCGCTAGACAGAGACACTGAAGCTTTCTTT	CASSSLDRDTEAFF
.	TRBV5-8	TRBJ2-7	.	TGTGCCAGCAGCTTGTCGTCGATTAGGACACCCTTCCGCTACGAGCAGTACTTC	CASSLSSIRTPFRYEQYF
.	TRBV4-3	TRBJ2-1	TRBD2	TGCGCCAGCAGCCGTTCACTAGCGGGGGGCCCCAATGAGCAGTTCTTC	CASSRSLAGGPNEQFF
few	TRBV29-1	TRBJ1-1	TRBD1	TGCAGCGTTGAAAGAGGACAGGGGATGAACACTGAAGCTTTCTTT	CSVERGQGMNTEAFF